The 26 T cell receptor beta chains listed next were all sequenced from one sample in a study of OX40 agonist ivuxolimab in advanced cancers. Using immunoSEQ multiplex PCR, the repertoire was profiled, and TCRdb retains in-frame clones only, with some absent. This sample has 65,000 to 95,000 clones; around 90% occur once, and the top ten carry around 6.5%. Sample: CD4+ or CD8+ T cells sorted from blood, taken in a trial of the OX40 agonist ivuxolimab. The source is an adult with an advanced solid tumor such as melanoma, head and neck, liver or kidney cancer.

The CDR3: CASSPGGGNTIYF. The CDR3, as DNA: TGTGCCAGCAGCCCGGGGGGTGGAAACACCATATATTTT. The chain recombines TRBV6-5 with TRBJ1-3, with D maybe TRBD1 (5 bases). The length of the CDR3 is 13 residues. Trimming took off 6 bases at V and 3 bases at J, with 9 bases between the two ends. CDR1 and CDR2 from the germline V gene are MNHEY and SVGAGI.

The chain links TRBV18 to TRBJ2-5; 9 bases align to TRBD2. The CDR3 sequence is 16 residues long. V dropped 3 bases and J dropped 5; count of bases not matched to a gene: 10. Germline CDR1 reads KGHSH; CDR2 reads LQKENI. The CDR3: CASSPLFSGGHETQYF. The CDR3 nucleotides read TGTGCCAGCTCACCCCTTTTTAGCGGGGGTCACGAGACCCAGTACTTC. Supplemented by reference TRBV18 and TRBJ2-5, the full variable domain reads NAGVMQNPRHLVRRRGQEARLRCSPMKGHSHVYWYRQLPEEGLKFMVYLQKENIIDESGMPKERFSAEFPKEGPSILRIQQVVRGDSAAYFCASSPLFSGGHETQYFGPGTRLLVL.

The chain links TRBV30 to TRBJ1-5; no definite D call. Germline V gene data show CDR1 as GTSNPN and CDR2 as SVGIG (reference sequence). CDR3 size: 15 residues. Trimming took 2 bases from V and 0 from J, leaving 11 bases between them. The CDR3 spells CAWSLDVSSNQPQHF. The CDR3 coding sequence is TGTGCCTGGAGTCTGGACGTCTCTAGCAATCAGCCCCAGCATTTT.

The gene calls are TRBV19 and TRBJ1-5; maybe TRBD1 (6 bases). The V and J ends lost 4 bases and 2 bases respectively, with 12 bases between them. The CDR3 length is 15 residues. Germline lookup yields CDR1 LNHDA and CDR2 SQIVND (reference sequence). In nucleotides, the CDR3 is TGTGCCAGTAGTACGGGGGGGCGAGGCAATCAGCCCCAGCATTTT. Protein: CASSTGGRGNQPQHF.

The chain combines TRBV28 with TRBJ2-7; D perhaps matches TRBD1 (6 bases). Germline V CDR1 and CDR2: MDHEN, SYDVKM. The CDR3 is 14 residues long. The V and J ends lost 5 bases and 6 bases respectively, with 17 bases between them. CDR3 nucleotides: TGTGCCAGCAGTGGACAGACTATTGTCTCCGAGCAGTACTTC. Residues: CASSGQTIVSEQYF.

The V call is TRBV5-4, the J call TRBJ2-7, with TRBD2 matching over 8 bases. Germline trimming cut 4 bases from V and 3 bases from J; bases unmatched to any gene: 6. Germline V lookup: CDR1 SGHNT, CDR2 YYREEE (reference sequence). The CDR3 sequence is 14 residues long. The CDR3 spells CASSPGGVSYEQYF. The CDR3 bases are TGTGCCAGCAGCCCCGGGGGGGTGAGCTACGAGCAGTACTTC.

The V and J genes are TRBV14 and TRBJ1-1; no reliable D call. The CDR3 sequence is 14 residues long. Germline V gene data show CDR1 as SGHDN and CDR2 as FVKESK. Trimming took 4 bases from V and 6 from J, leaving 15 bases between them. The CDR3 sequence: CASSLGLGLPEAFF. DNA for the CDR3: TGTGCCAGCAGCCTAGGCTTGGGCCTCCCTGAAGCTTTCTTT.

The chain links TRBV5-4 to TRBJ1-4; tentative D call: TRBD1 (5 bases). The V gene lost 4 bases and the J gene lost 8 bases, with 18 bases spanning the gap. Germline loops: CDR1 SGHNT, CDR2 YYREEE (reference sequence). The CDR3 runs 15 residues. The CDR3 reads CASSRKDGQGEKLFF. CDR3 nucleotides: TGTGCCAGCAGCCGGAAAGACGGACAAGGAGAAAAACTGTTTTTT. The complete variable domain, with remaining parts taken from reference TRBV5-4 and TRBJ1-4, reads ETGVTQSPTHLIKTRGQQVTLRCSSQSGHNTVSWYQQALGQGPQFIFQYYREEENGRGNFPPRFSGLQFPNYSSELNVNALELDDSALYLCASSRKDGQGEKLFFGSGTQLSVL.

CDR3 in DNA: TGTGCCAGCAGCTTATTAGGCCACCAAGAGACCCAGTACTTC. It specifies CASSLLGHQETQYF. J is TRBJ2-5 and V is TRBV7-2; D remains ambiguous. CDR3 size: 14 residues. Between the trimmed V and J ends, which lost 2 bases and 0 bases, there was a span of 7 bases. Germline V gives CDR1 SGHTA, CDR2 FQGNSA.

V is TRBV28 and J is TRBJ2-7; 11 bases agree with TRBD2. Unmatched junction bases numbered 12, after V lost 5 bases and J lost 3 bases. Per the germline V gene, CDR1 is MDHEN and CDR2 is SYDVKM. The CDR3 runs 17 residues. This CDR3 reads CASSPLTLAGGFYEQYF. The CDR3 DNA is TGTGCCAGCAGTCCGTTAACATTAGCGGGAGGGTTCTACGAGCAGTACTTC.

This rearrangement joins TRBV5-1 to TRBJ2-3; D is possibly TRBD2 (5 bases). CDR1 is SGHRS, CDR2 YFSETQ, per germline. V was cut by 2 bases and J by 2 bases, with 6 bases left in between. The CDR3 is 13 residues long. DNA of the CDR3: TGCGCCAGCAGCTTAGCGGCCACAGATACGCAGTATTTT. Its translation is CASSLAATDTQYF.

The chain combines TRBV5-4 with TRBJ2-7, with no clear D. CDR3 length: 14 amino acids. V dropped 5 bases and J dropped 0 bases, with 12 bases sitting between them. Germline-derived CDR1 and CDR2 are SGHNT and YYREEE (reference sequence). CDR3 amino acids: CASRISRSSYEQYF. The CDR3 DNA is TGTGCCAGCAGGATAAGCAGGAGCTCCTACGAGCAGTACTTC.

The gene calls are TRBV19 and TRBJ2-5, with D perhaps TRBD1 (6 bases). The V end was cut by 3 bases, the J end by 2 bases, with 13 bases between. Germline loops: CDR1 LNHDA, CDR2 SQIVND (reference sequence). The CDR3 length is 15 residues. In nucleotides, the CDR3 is TGTGCCAGTAGTATGGAGAGTCAGGGGCAAGAGACCCAGTACTTC. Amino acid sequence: CASSMESQGQETQYF.

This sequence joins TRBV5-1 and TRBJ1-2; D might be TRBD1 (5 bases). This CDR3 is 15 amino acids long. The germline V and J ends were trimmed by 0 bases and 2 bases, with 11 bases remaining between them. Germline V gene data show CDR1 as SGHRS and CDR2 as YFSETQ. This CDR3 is CASSLGAGPNYGYTF. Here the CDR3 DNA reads TGCGCCAGCAGCTTGGGGGCAGGGCCCAACTATGGCTACACCTTC.

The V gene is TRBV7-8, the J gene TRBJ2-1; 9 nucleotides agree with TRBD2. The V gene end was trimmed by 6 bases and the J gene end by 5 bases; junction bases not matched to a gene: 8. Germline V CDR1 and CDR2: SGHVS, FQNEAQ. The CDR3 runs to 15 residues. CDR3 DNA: TGTGCCAGCAGGGGGACAAGCGGGAGGAACAATGAGCAGTTCTTC. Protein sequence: CASRGTSGRNNEQFF.

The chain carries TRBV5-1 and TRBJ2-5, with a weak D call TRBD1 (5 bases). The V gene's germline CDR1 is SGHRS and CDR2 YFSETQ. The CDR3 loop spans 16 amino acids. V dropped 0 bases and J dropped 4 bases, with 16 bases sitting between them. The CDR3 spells CASSLVVNRQGETQYF. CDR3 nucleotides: TGCGCCAGCAGCTTGGTAGTGAACAGGCAGGGAGAGACCCAGTACTTC.

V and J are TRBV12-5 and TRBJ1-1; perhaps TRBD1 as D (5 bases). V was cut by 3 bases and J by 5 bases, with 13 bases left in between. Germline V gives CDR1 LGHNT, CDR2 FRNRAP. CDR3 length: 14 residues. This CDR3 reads CASGFGRWGTEAFF. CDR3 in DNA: TGTGCTAGTGGTTTTGGGAGGTGGGGGACTGAAGCTTTCTTT. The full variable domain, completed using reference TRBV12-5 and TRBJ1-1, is DARVTQTPRHKVTEMGQEVTMRCQPILGHNTVFWYRQTMMQGLELLAYFRNRAPLDDSGMPKDRFSAEMPDATLATLKIQPSEPRDSAVYFCASGFGRWGTEAFFGQGTRLTVV.

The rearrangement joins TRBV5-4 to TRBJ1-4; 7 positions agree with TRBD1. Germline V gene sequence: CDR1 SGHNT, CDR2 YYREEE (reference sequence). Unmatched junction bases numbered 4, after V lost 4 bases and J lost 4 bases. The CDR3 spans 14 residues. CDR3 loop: CASSTGQSNEKLFF. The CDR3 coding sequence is TGTGCCAGCAGCACGGGACAGAGTAATGAAAAACTGTTTTTT.

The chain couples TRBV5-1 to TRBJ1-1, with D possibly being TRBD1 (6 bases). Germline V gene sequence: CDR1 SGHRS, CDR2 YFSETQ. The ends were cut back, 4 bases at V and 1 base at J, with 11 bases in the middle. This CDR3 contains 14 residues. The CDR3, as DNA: TGCGCCAGCAGCCTGAAACAGGGGAACACTGAAGCTTTCTTT. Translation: CASSLKQGNTEAFF.

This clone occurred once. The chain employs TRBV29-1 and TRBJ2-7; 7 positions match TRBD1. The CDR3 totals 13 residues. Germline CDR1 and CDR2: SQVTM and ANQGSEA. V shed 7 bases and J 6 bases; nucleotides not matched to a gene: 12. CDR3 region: CSAQGVLVGEQYF. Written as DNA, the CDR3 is TGCAGCGCCCAGGGGGTACTAGTGGGCGAGCAGTACTTC.

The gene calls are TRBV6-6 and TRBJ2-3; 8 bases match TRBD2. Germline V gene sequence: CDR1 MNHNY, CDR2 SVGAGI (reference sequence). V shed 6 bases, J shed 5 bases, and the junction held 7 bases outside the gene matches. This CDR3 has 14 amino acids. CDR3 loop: CASSRNSGIDTQYF. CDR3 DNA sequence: TGTGCCAGCAGCCGCAATAGCGGGATAGATACGCAGTATTTT.

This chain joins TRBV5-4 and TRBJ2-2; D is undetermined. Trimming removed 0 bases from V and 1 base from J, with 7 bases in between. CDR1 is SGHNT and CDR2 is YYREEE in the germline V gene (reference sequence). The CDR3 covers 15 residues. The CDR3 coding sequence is TGTGCCAGCAGCTTGGCTGGTTGGAACACCGGGGAGCTGTTTTTT. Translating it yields CASSLAGWNTGELFF.

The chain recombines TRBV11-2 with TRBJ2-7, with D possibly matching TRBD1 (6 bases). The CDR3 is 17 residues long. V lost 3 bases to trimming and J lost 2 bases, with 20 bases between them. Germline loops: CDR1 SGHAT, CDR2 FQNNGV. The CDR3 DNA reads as TGTGCCAGCAGCTTGATTCTGAGCGAACAGGGACCCTACGAGCAGTACTTC. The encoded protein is CASSLILSEQGPYEQYF. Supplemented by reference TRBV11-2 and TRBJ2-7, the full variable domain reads EAGVAQSPRYKIIEKRQSVAFWCNPISGHATLYWYQQILGQGPKLLIQFQNNGVVDDSQLPKDRFSAERLKGVDSTLKIQPAKLEDSAVYLCASSLILSEQGPYEQYFGPGTRLTVT.

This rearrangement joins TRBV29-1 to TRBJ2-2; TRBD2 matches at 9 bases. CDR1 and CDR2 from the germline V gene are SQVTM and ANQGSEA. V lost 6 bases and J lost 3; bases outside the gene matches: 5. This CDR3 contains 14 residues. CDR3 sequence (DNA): TGCAGCGTGGCGGGGGGGCCGGACACCGGGGAGCTGTTTTTT. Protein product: CSVAGGPDTGELFF.

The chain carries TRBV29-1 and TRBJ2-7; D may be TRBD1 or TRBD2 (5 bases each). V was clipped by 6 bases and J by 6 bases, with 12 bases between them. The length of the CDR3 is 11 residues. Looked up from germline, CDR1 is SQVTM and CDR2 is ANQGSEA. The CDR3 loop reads CSVDEGREQYF. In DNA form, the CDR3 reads TGCAGCGTGGACGAGGGGCGCGAGCAGTACTTC.

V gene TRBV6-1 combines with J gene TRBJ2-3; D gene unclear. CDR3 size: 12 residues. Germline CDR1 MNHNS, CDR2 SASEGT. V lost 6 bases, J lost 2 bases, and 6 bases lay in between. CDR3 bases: TGTGCCAGCAGGGCTGCCACAGATACGCAGTATTTT. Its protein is CASRAATDTQYF.